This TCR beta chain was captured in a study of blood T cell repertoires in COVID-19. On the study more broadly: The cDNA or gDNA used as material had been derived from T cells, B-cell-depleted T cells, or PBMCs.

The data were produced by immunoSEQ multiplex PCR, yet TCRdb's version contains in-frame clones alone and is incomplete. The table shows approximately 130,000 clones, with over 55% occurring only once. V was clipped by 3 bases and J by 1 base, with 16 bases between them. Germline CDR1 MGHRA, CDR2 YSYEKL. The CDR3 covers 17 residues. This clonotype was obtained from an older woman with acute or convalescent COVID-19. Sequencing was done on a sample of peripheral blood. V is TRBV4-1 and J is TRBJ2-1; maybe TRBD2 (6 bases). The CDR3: CASSHRTGEASYNEQFF. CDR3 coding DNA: TGCGCCAGCAGCCACCGCACGGGGGAGGCGTCCTACAATGAGCAGTTCTTC.